Presented here are 23 T cell receptor beta chains from one specimen sequenced in a study of blood T cell repertoires in COVID-19. TCRdb's table, derived via immunoSEQ multiplex PCR, lists solely in-frame clones and lacks some. The data contain some 90,000 clones, approximately 86% of them singletons. Sequenced material: peripheral blood. The receptor source for this set is an elderly man with active or convalescent COVID-19.

The chain employs TRBV7-2 and TRBJ2-7, with D hard to call. V was shortened by 1 base and J by 5 bases, with 12 bases between the two germline ends. The V gene's germline CDR1 is SGHTA and CDR2 FQGNSA. The CDR3 has 14 amino acids. CDR3 protein: CASSLVGGVDEQYF. The CDR3, as DNA: TGTGCCAGCAGCTTAGTAGGCGGTGTGGACGAGCAGTACTTC.

CDR3 region: CASSQEAGRTLNTEAFF. The CDR3 DNA reads TGTGCCAGCAGCCAAGAAGCAGGACGGACATTGAACACTGAAGCTTTCTTT. The chain recombines TRBV4-2 with TRBJ1-1; perhaps TRBD1 as D (5 bases). The germline gives CDR1 LGHNA, CDR2 YNFKEQ. CDR3 length: 17 amino acids. V was shortened by 0 bases and J by 0 bases, with 14 bases between the two germline ends.

The V and J genes are TRBV5-6 and TRBJ2-1, with 8 bases fitting TRBD2. This CDR3 region has 16 residues. Losses at the gene ends were 0 bases for V and 4 bases for J; bases not matched to a gene: 6. The germline gives CDR1 SGHDT, CDR2 YYEEEE. The CDR3 coding sequence is TGTGCCAGCAGCTTGGCCTCGAGCGGGGGTTACAATGAGCAGTTCTTC. This codes for CASSLASSGGYNEQFF.

The genes are TRBV7-3 and TRBJ1-1; the match to TRBD1 covers 7 bases. Germline trimming cut 1 base from V and 1 base from J; bases unmatched to any gene: 6. Germline values: CDR1 SGHTA, CDR2 FQGTGA. This CDR3 region has 16 residues. The CDR3 DNA follows: TGTGCCAGCAGCTTAAGTGGAGGGGGCAAGAACACTGAAGCTTTCTTT. Translated, it gives CASSLSGGGKNTEAFF. The full variable domain, rest sourced from reference TRBV7-3 and TRBJ1-1, is GAGVSQTPSNKVTEKGKYVELRCDPISGHTALYWYRQSLGQGPEFLIYFQGTGAADDSGLPNDRFFAVRPEGSVSTLKIQRTERGDSAVYLCASSLSGGGKNTEAFFGQGTRLTVV.

The chain combines TRBV19 with TRBJ1-2, with a tentative D call TRBD1 (5 bases). Germline CDR1 reads LNHDA; CDR2 reads SQIVND (reference sequence). Trimming took off 3 bases at V and 8 bases at J, with 16 bases between the two ends. This CDR3 has 14 amino acids. In nucleotides, the CDR3 is TGTGCCAGTAGTATTTTCGACAGCCTCGGGGGCTACACCTTC. It translates to CASSIFDSLGGYTF.

The chain joins TRBV7-2 to TRBJ1-2; D perhaps matches TRBD1 (5 bases). Trimming shortened V by 1 base and J by 3 bases, and 9 bases separated the two germline ends. Germline CDR1 and CDR2: SGHTA and FQGNSA. This CDR3 comprises 14 residues. CDR3 residues: CASSLVRGDYGYTF. DNA for the CDR3: TGTGCCAGCAGCTTAGTACGGGGGGACTATGGCTACACCTTC.

The chain joins TRBV3-1 (or the pseudogene TRBV3-2) to TRBJ2-7; D ambiguous. The CDR3 is 11 residues long. Trimming pared 2 bases from V and 9 bases from J, leaving 8 bases between. The germline V gene encodes CDR1 LGHDT and CDR2 YNNKEL (reference sequence). The DNA of the CDR3 is TGTGCCAGCAGCCAATCCTATCGGCAGTACTTC. This sequence encodes CASSQSYRQYF.

The chain uses TRBV14 and TRBJ2-3; D might be TRBD1 (6 bases). This CDR3 contains 16 residues. Germline V CDR1 and CDR2: SGHDN, FVKESK. The ends were cut back, 2 bases at V and 1 base at J, with 13 bases in the middle. The CDR3 region is CASSQTPGQGTDTQYF. The CDR3 DNA is TGTGCCAGCAGCCAAACCCCGGGACAAGGCACAGATACGCAGTATTTT. The full variable domain, with the rest looked up from reference TRBV14 and TRBJ2-3, is EAGVTQFPSHSVIEKGQTVTLRCDPISGHDNLYWYRRVMGKEIKFLLHFVKESKQDESGMPNNRFLAERTGGTYSTLKVQPAELEDSGVYFCASSQTPGQGTDTQYFGPGTRLTVL.

This chain links TRBV7-2 with TRBJ2-7, with 10 bases lining up with TRBD2. J gave up 7 bases and V 5 bases, and 11 bases lay outside the gene matches. The CDR3 length is 15 residues. Germline V gene data show CDR1 as SGHTA and CDR2 as FQGNSA. CDR3 nucleotides: TGTGCCAGCAGCCTCGGACTAGCGGTTGGGGGAGAGCAGTACTTC. Translated: CASSLGLAVGGEQYF.

This chain uses TRBV3-1 (or the pseudogene TRBV3-2) with TRBJ1-1; D uncertain. With 3 bases removed from V and 3 bases from J, the gap between germline ends came to 5 bases. Germline V CDR1 and CDR2: LGHDT, YNNKEL (reference sequence). The CDR3 runs to 12 residues. The CDR3 sequence: CASSHGDTEAFF. CDR3 bases: TGTGCCAGCAGCCACGGAGACACTGAAGCTTTCTTT.

With regard to this clone: The junction shows a germline mismatch at one end, possibly a read error. This CDR3 reads CASSLADGGTSGSW. The CDR3 DNA reads TGTGCCAGCAGCTTGGCTGACGGGGGTACTAGCGGGAGTTGG. The chain uses TRBV5-5 and TRBJ2-3, with 11 bases fitting TRBD2. There are 14 residues in the CDR3. The germline V gene has CDR1 SGHKS and CDR2 YYEKEE (reference sequence).

The chain joins TRBV5-5 to TRBJ2-7; the match to TRBD2 covers 7 bases. J was trimmed by 6 bases and V by 0 bases; bases with no gene match: 9. CDR1 SGHKS and CDR2 YYEKEE come from the germline V gene (reference sequence). The CDR3 length is 15 residues. The chain's CDR3 is CASSLELTSLGEQYF. CDR3 nucleotides: TGTGCCAGCAGCTTGGAGCTGACTAGCCTGGGCGAGCAGTACTTC. Variable domain in full (rest from reference TRBV5-5 and TRBJ2-7): DAGVTQSPTHLIKTRGQQVTLRCSPISGHKSVSWYQQVLGQGPQFIFQYYEKEERGRGNFPDRFSARQFPNYSSELNVNALLLGDSALYLCASSLELTSLGEQYFGPGTRLTVT.

V is TRBV7-2 and J is TRBJ2-5; 9 nucleotides line up with TRBD1. V dropped 4 bases and J dropped 6; count of bases not matched to a gene: 6. CDR1 SGHTA and CDR2 FQGNSA come from the germline V gene. The CDR3 sequence is 14 residues long. The CDR3 DNA follows: TGTGCCAGCAGCTCTGGGACAGGGCGGCAGACCCAGTACTTC. It codes for CASSSGTGRQTQYF.

This clone was seen only once. This chain links TRBV18 with TRBJ2-1, with 14 bases fitting TRBD2. The germline V gene has CDR1 KGHSH and CDR2 LQKENI. The CDR3 length is 19 residues. With V trimmed by 4 bases and J by 8 bases, 16 bases remained unmatched. This chain's CDR3 is CASSREILPGLAGVDEQFF. The CDR3 DNA reads as TGTGCCAGCTCACGAGAGATACTACCGGGACTAGCGGGAGTCGATGAGCAGTTCTTC.

The table lists this clone with a count of one. This rearrangement joins TRBV7-9 to TRBJ2-3; a possible D gene is TRBD2 (6 bases). CDR1 and CDR2 from the germline V gene are SEHNR and FQNEAQ (reference sequence). The CDR3 length is 15 residues. Between the trimmed V and J ends, which lost 1 base and 6 bases, there was a span of 14 bases. The CDR3 region has the DNA TGTGCCAGCAGCTTAGATCTGGCGGGACCGGATACGCAGTATTTT. Translation: CASSLDLAGPDTQYF.

CDR3 bases: TGTGCCAGCAGCTTGGGAGGACTAGCGGGAGCGGTTGAGCAGTTCTTC. Translation: CASSLGGLAGAVEQFF. This chain connects TRBV5-4 to TRBJ2-1; 13 nucleotides match TRBD2. The CDR3 spans 16 residues. Unmatched junction bases numbered 6, after V lost 0 bases and J lost 9 bases. Germline CDR1 SGHNT, CDR2 YYREEE (reference sequence).

This chain connects TRBV2 to TRBJ1-3; D call uncertain. Between the trimmed V and J ends, which lost 3 bases and 4 bases, there was a span of 10 bases. This CDR3 is built from 14 residues. CDR1 is SNHLY, CDR2 FYNNEI, per germline. The CDR3, as DNA: TGTGCCAGCAGTGATGGAGGGCCCGGAAACACCATATATTTT. Its translation: CASSDGGPGNTIYF.

This chain uses TRBV18 with TRBJ2-1, with 7 bases fitting TRBD2. The length of the CDR3 is 16 residues. The germline CDR1 and CDR2 sequences are KGHSH and LQKENI. V trimming: 3 bases; J trimming: 6 bases; junction bases outside the gene matches: 11. Here the CDR3 DNA reads TGTGCCAGCTCACCTCTCGGGAGCGGGGTGGGCAATGAGCAGTTCTTC. Translated: CASSPLGSGVGNEQFF. The whole variable domain, filled in from reference TRBV18 and TRBJ2-1, reads NAGVMQNPRHLVRRRGQEARLRCSPMKGHSHVYWYRQLPEEGLKFMVYLQKENIIDESGMPKERFSAEFPKEGPSILRIQQVVRGDSAAYFCASSPLGSGVGNEQFFGPGTRLTVL.

The rearrangement joins TRBV3-1 (or the pseudogene TRBV3-2) to TRBJ1-6; tentatively, D is TRBD1 (5 bases). Germline CDR1 LGHDT, CDR2 YNNKEL (reference sequence). The V end lost 0 bases, the J end lost 7 bases, and 10 bases lay between the germline ends. The CDR3 extends over 15 amino acids. The chain's CDR3 is CASSQEGLVNSPLHF. For the CDR3, the DNA is TGTGCCAGCAGCCAAGAGGGACTAGTGAATTCACCCCTCCACTTT.

This clone was observed a handful of times. The chain recombines TRBV12-3 or TRBV12-4 with TRBJ1-1, with 7 bases aligning to TRBD1. The CDR3 has 12 residues. Trimming removed 6 bases from V and 6 bases from J; junction bases left unmatched: 4. The chain's CDR3 is CASRTGISEAFF. CDR3 sequence (DNA): TGTGCCAGCAGGACAGGGATTTCTGAAGCTTTCTTT.

The chain uses TRBV5-1 and TRBJ1-1, with TRBD1 matching over 9 bases. In germline, CDR1 is SGHRS, CDR2 YFSETQ. The length of the CDR3 is 15 residues. The trim removed 0 bases at V and 4 bases at J, leaving 4 bases unmatched. The CDR3 loop is CASSLGDRDTTEAFF. DNA for the CDR3: TGCGCCAGCAGCTTGGGGGACAGGGACACCACTGAAGCTTTCTTT.

This clone has only one observation. This same CDR3 is encoded by further DNA sequences in the sample. The chain has TRBV12-3 or TRBV12-4 and TRBJ1-5; possibly TRBD1 for D (5 bases). The CDR3 covers 13 residues. Between the trimmed V and J ends, which lost 3 bases and 4 bases, there was a span of 7 bases. The CDR3 here is CASSLTDNQPQHF. The CDR3 bases are TGTGCCAGCAGTTTGACAGATAATCAGCCCCAGCATTTT.

The V and J genes are TRBV6-5 and TRBJ2-7; a possible D gene is TRBD2 (6 bases). This CDR3 has 14 residues. Germline CDR1 is MNHEY and CDR2 is SVGAGI. V gave up 2 bases and J gave up 0 bases, with 8 bases separating them. CDR3 region: CASSYGGTSYEQYF. CDR3 nucleotide sequence: TGTGCCAGCAGTTACGGGGGGACCTCCTACGAGCAGTACTTC.